This record concerns one T cell receptor beta chain sequence. The antigen remains undetermined. The data belong to a study of shared clonotypes between healthy human individuals. Study context: There were three CD4 naive, three CD4 memory, two CD8 naive and one CD8 memory plates per donor.

CDR1 is SGHTS and CDR2 is YDEGEE in the germline V gene. This CDR3 spans 15 amino acids. Trimming took 1 base from V and 5 from J; bases not matched to a gene: 7. Each sorted subset replicate got 200 ng genomic DNA, 25,000 to 30,000 genomes. Profiling relied on immunoSEQ multiplex PCR, and the TCRdb table lists in-frame clones only, not all of them. The table includes over 400,000 clones, 95% to 96% detected once. Study-wide results and caveats: Among donors, the sharing of clonotypes was expected to be influenced by sequencing depth. The sampled material consisted only of blood, and tissue repertoires are likely to differ.

The sample consisted of naive CD4+ T cells sorted from blood. As for subset: CD45RA+ positively selected. This TCR was sampled from a woman in her 30s in good health. The rearrangement joins TRBV5-8 to TRBJ2-7; 9 bases map to TRBD2. The CDR3 region has the DNA TGTGCCAGCAGCTTGCCGGGACTAGCTAGGGACGAGCAGTACTTC. Translation gives CASSLPGLARDEQYF. The variable domain in full, completed from reference TRBV5-8 and TRBJ2-7, reads EAGVTQSPTHLIKTRGQQATLRCSPISGHTSVYWYQQALGLGLQFLLWYDEGEERNRGNFPPRFSGRQFPNYSSELNVNALELEDSALYLCASSLPGLARDEQYFGPGTRLTVT.